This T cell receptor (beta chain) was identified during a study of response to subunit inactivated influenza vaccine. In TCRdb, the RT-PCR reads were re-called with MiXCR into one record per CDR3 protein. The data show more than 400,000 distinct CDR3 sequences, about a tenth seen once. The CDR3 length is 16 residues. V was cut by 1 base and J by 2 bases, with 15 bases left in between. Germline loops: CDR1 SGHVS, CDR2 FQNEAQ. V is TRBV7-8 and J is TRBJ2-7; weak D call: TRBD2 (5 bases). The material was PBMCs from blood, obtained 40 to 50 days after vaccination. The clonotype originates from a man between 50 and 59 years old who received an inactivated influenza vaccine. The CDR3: CASSLGLGGRTYEQYF. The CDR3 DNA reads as TGTGCCAGCAGCTTAGGACTCGGCGGGCGCACCTACGAGCAGTACTTC.